This entry lists 9 T cell receptor beta chains sequenced from one sample in a study of control samples from healthy donors and cancer patients. TCRdb keeps only in-frame clones here, not all; method: immunoSEQ multiplex PCR. The profile shows about 180,000 clones, approximately 94% of them singletons. The sequenced sample was blood. These TCRs come from a man aged 25-45 years in good health.

This clone was counted a few times. The CDR3 here is CASSPRSGADYEQYF. CDR3 in DNA: TGCGCCAGCAGCCCCCGGTCGGGAGCGGACTACGAGCAGTACTTC. This chain joins TRBV4-1 and TRBJ2-7; tentative D call: TRBD2 (6 bases). V lost 4 bases, J lost 3 bases, and 16 bases lay in between. CDR1 is MGHRA, CDR2 YSYEKL, per germline. This CDR3 contains 15 residues.

The rearrangement uses TRBV7-8 and TRBJ1-6; the D is unclear. The V gene lost 1 base and the J gene lost 9 bases, with 16 bases spanning the gap. This CDR3 contains 16 residues. The germline V gene encodes CDR1 SGHVS and CDR2 FQNEAQ. Written as DNA, the CDR3 is TGTGCCAGCAGCTTAGACGGGAGGTCGGGTTCTTCACCCCTCCACTTT. Encoded protein: CASSLDGRSGSSPLHF.

CDR3 sequence (DNA): TGCGCCAGCAGCTTGGCTCCTAGCGGGAGGGAAGAGACCCAGTACTTC. This encodes CASSLAPSGREETQYF. The chain recombines TRBV5-1 with TRBJ2-5; 12 positions agree with TRBD2. Germline V gene data show CDR1 as SGHRS and CDR2 as YFSETQ. The CDR3 has 16 amino acids. V shed 0 bases, J shed 3 bases, and the junction held 3 bases outside the gene matches. Together with reference TRBV5-1 and TRBJ2-5, the CDR3 gives the full variable domain: KAGVTQTPRYLIKTRGQQVTLSCSPISGHRSVSWYQQTPGQGLQFLFEYFSETQRNKGNFPGRFSGRQFSNSRSEMNVSTLELGDSALYLCASSLAPSGREETQYFGPGTRLLVL.

V is TRBV5-8 and J is TRBJ2-1; TRBD2 aligns across 11 bases. The CDR3 loop spans 16 amino acids. The V gene end was trimmed by 2 bases and the J gene end by 7 bases; junction bases not matched to a gene: 8. The V gene's germline CDR1 is SGHTS and CDR2 YDEGEE. The DNA for the CDR3 is TGTGCCAGCAGCTTAACGACTAGCGGGATCCTTAATGAGCAGTTCTTC. Translation gives CASSLTTSGILNEQFF.

The chain links TRBV24-1 to TRBJ2-3; D may be TRBD1 (5 bases). CDR1 is KGHDR, CDR2 SFDVKD, per germline. The length of the CDR3 is 12 residues. The V end lost 10 bases, the J end lost 2 bases, and 9 bases lay between the germline ends. This CDR3 is CATAGYTDTQYF. CDR3 bases: TGTGCCACGGCAGGGTACACAGATACGCAGTATTTT.

This clone was observed once. The rearrangement links TRBV11-2 to TRBJ1-2, with TRBD1 identical over 7 bases. The CDR3 covers 16 residues. The V segment lost 1 base and the J segment 4 bases; nucleotides outside the gene matches: 9. Germline V gene sequence: CDR1 SGHAT, CDR2 FQNNGV. The CDR3 coding sequence is TGTGCCAGCAGCTTAGGACCAGGGGGGGCTGGCTATGGCTACACCTTC. Amino acids: CASSLGPGGAGYGYTF.

This chain uses TRBV9 with TRBJ1-1; a possible D gene is TRBD1 (6 bases). The CDR3 sequence is 16 residues long. Germline CDR1 SGDLS, CDR2 YYNGEE. Trimming shortened V by 0 bases and J by 5 bases, and 17 bases separated the two germline ends. CDR3 DNA sequence: TGTGCCAGCAGCGTAGGGTCTGGGGGGCCAGGGACTGAAGCTTTCTTT. Translation gives CASSVGSGGPGTEAFF. The full variable domain, its missing parts supplied by reference TRBV9 and TRBJ1-1, is DSGVTQTPKHLITATGQRVTLRCSPRSGDLSVYWYQQSLDQGLQFLIQYYNGEERAKGNILERFSAQQFPDLHSELNLSSLELGDSALYFCASSVGSGGPGTEAFFGQGTRLTVV.

The chain links TRBV19 to TRBJ1-5, with D tentatively TRBD1 (5 bases). Germline CDR1 reads LNHDA; CDR2 reads SQIVND (reference sequence). V was clipped by 7 bases and J by 2 bases, with 15 bases between them. This CDR3 is built from 15 residues. CDR3: CASMIGQGGNQPQHF. Here the CDR3 DNA reads TGTGCCAGTATGATTGGGCAGGGAGGCAATCAGCCCCAGCATTTT.

The rearrangement uses TRBV23-1 and TRBJ2-2; the match to TRBD1 covers 8 bases. TRBV23-1 is an open reading frame, and its role is uncertain. This CDR3 region has 17 residues. The V gene end was trimmed by 10 bases and the J gene end by 0 bases; junction bases not matched to a gene: 13. The CDR3 here is CAKDQVGQASNTGELFF. The CDR3 DNA reads as TGCGCCAAAGATCAGGTGGGACAGGCTTCGAACACCGGGGAGCTGTTTTTT.